This TCR beta chain stems from a study of T cell responses to AZD1222 COVID-19 vaccine (dated by TCRdb to the early 2020s). With respect to the entire study: AZD1222 recipients whose second dose came at about 4 weeks and those whose second dose came at about 12 weeks were combined into one group, since spike-specific TCR depth and breadth did not differ between the two schedules. TCR sequencing was performed for about 250 trial participants, of whom roughly 200 were given two doses of AZD1222 and some 25 were given two doses of MenACWY control vaccine. Trial participants were enrolled by age into subgroups of 18-55, 56-69 and 70-plus years, and about 150, 27 and 61 TCR-sequenced participants, respectively, were included in these subgroups. Study-level results and caveats: Most participants were white British and females outnumbered males, and the authors suggested that clonal diversity may have been underestimated. The vaccine-associated CD4 TCRs covered the entire spike protein, and the dominant responses fell in regions 160-218 and 743-854. Because no day 14 peak-response samples were available, repertoires were characterized only after the peak T cell response. The 56-69-year group was small, and its depth increase did not reach significance, likely because of low power. After two AZD1222 doses, spike-specific TCR breadth and depth were significantly higher than at day 0 and than in MenACWY recipients. Only a handful of AZD1222 recipients were SARS-CoV-2 seropositive at baseline, limiting conclusions about previously exposed vaccinees. Nearly half of unique spike-specific TCRs reportedly recognized epitopes outside regions mutated in the B.1.351 and B.1.1.7 variants.

Read against the paper, the sample's time point label means: baseline before first vaccination. Vaccinee samples were obtained from the UK trials COV001 and COV002, which included a single-blind randomized controlled phase 2/3 trial of AZD1222 (ChAdOx1 nCoV-19) in healthy adults. For TCRbeta chain sequencing, PBMC samples from trial participants were taken at day 0 and at day 28 after the second dose. Trimming leaves V shorter by 4 bases and J shorter by 2 bases, with the junction holding 8 bases beyond the gene matches. Including cysteine and phenylalanine, the CDR3 has 17 amino acids. Only CDR3 DNA remains: 51 bases, in frame from the first base. From the germline V gene, CDR1 is WSHSY and CDR2 is SAAADI. The CDR3 regions of human TCRbeta chains were analyzed by immunosequencing. The published analysis was carried out like this. Repertoire TCRs were matched against a reference library of SARS-CoV-2-specific TCRs generated with the MIRA antigen-specificity platform. Breadth meant the fraction of unique TCRs that were SARS-CoV-2-associated, whereas depth meant the fraction of total T cells that were SARS-CoV-2-associated. Using the MIRA data, each spike-specific TCR was mapped to the spike region that the TCR reacts to and placed in a CD4 or CD8 class. Log10-transformed breadth and depth values were compared by one-way ANOVA with Sidak's multiple comparisons tests. TCRdb holds this immuneACCESS table with in-frame rearrangements only. Some clones are missing; in checked studies, unresolved V genes explain under half, and the rest has no known cause. From that table come the V and J calls and clone size; the DNA was used to work out D and trimming. The sample table lists tens of thousands of clones, more than 75% of them with a count of one. Together, the top ten hold about 2.9% of the sample.

Turning to this clone: Its specific antigen is unknown. No per-base quality is available; no much larger clone lies one base away.

This chain joins TRBV10-2 to TRBJ2-3, with TRBD2 matching 11 junction bases. The sequencing used peripheral blood, collected on day 0 of AZD1222 vaccination. The TCR sequence derives from an adult in good health. The CDR3 here reads CASSGGLAGGATDTQYF. In nucleotide form, the sequence is TGCGCCAGCAGTGGTGGACTAGCGGGTGGGGCCACAGATACGCAGTATTTT.